A few counts support the clone carrying this TCR beta chain. The data were taken from a study of beta chain features in type 1 diabetes. Of the isolated RNA, all was reverse transcribed, and so the sequenced material was expressed TCRB transcripts. The table came from immunoSEQ multiplex PCR; TCRdb's copy has only in-frame clones and leaves some out. The data hold roughly 310,000 clones, with about 11% observed a single time. The clonotype was recovered from a woman aged 25 to 45 in good health. Material: naive CD4+ T cells from blood.

The CDR3 protein is CAWSVPFLTENYGYTF. As DNA, the CDR3 is TGTGCCTGGAGTGTACCTTTTTTGACAGAAAACTATGGCTACACCTTC. J is TRBJ1-2 and V is TRBV30, with D tentatively TRBD1 (5 bases). Germline V gene sequence: CDR1 GTSNPN, CDR2 SVGIG (reference sequence). V lost 0 bases to trimming and J lost 2 bases, with 16 bases between them. This CDR3 is built from 16 residues.